These T cell receptor beta chains were read from a single sample in a study of technical replicates of blood from a few donors. Here immunoSEQ multiplex PCR was the method, and the copy in TCRdb shows in-frame clones only, minus some. The sample consists of about 62,000 clones, about 89% of them appearing once. Sequencing was done on a sample of PBMCs. The receptors come from a human donor in good health. Some clones in this sample may be carry-over from other donors' samples. The CDR3 runs from the conserved cysteine through the conserved F or W. Each record gives: V gene, clone size, CDR3 length, D gene, J gene, CDR3 protein, CDR3 DNA. A D gene is named only where the DNA matches it firmly. Size tells how often a clone was seen (once, few, many) or the class of an expanded clone, and some rows leave it out.

>TRBV18|.|12|.|TRBJ2-5
CASSPNQETQYF
TGTGCCAGCTCACCTAACCAAGAGACCCAGTACTTC
>TRBV6-5|.|14|.|TRBJ2-3
CASSSRLASDTQYF
TGTGCCAGCAGTTCACGCCTAGCCTCAGATACGCAGTATTTT
>TRBV9|.|14|TRBD1|TRBJ1-3
CASSVDRGGNTIYF
TGTGCCAGCAGCGTCGACAGGGGCGGAAACACCATATATTTT
>TRBV6-4|.|15|TRBD2|TRBJ2-3
CASSRLAGSTDTQYF
TGTGCCAGCAGTAGACTAGCGGGAAGCACAGATACGCAGTATTTT
>TRBV7-9|.|14|.|TRBJ1-1
CASSQEGGHGEAFF
TGTGCCAGCAGCCAAGAGGGGGGGCACGGTGAAGCTTTCTTT
>TRBV1|.|16|.|TRBJ2-1
CTSSQDRAGESNEQFF
TGCACCAGCAGCCAAGATAGGGCGGGAGAAAGCAATGAGCAGTTCTTC
>TRBV7-3|.|16|TRBD1|TRBJ2-3
CASSLRAGGLTDTQYF
TGTGCCAGCAGCTTGCGGGCAGGGGGCCTTACAGATACGCAGTATTTT
>TRBV27|.|16|TRBD2|TRBJ2-1
CASSPYSGSSYNEQFF
TGTGCCAGCAGTCCCTATAGCGGGAGCTCCTACAATGAGCAGTTCTTC
>TRBV2|once|13|TRBD2|TRBJ2-1
CASRAGINNEQFF
TGTGCCAGCAGAGCGGGAATTAACAATGAGCAGTTCTTC
>TRBV19|.|14|.|TRBJ2-7
CASSINLGAYEQYF
TGTGCCAGTAGTATTAATTTGGGAGCCTACGAGCAGTACTTC
>TRBV7-3|.|13|.|TRBJ2-4
CASSLGGSNIQYF
TGTGCCAGCAGCTTAGGGGGGAGCAACATTCAGTACTTC
>TRBV10-3|.|15|TRBD2|TRBJ2-2
CAISPTRGGPGELFF
TGTGCCATCAGCCCAACTCGCGGGGGTCCCGGGGAGCTGTTTTTT
>TRBV9|.|14|.|TRBJ2-2
CASSALPNTGELFF
TGTGCCAGCAGCGCCCTCCCGAACACCGGGGAGCTGTTTTTT
>TRBV7-2|.|14|.|TRBJ1-3
CASNDRTAGNTIYF
TGTGCCAGCAACGATCGGACAGCTGGAAACACCATATATTTT
>TRBV19|.|17|TRBD1|TRBJ2-1
CASSPGGTGVSYNEQFF
TGTGCCAGTAGTCCAGGGGGGACAGGGGTTTCCTACAATGAGCAGTTCTTC
>TRBV25-1|.|13|.|TRBJ2-2
CASSLVLPGELFF
TGTGCCAGCAGTTTGGTCCTACCCGGGGAGCTGTTTTTT
>TRBV6-4|once|14|.|TRBJ2-3
CASVTGDSTDTQYF
TGTGCCAGCGTAACAGGGGACTCTACAGATACGCAGTATTTT
>TRBV6-1|.|16|TRBD1|TRBJ1-5
CASSEPTGAVNQPQHF
TGTGCCAGCAGTGAGCCGACAGGGGCGGTCAATCAGCCCCAGCATTTT
>TRBV4-1|.|13|.|TRBJ1-6
CASSPWGVSPLHF
TGCGCCAGCAGCCCCTGGGGAGTCTCACCCCTCCACTTT
>TRBV2|.|14|.|TRBJ2-5
CASSNRDFQETQYF
TGTGCCAGCAGTAACCGGGACTTCCAAGAGACCCAGTACTTC
>TRBV6-6|.|16|.|TRBJ1-3
CASSRNPGASGNTIYF
TGTGCCAGCAGTAGAAACCCAGGGGCCAGTGGAAACACCATATATTTT
>TRBV10-3|.|14|.|TRBJ2-1
CAIRGRQDINEQFF
TGTGCCATCAGAGGGAGGCAGGACATCAATGAGCAGTTCTTC
>TRBV18|.|16|TRBD1|TRBJ2-2
CASSPWDSVRTGELFF
TGTGCCAGCTCACCATGGGACAGTGTAAGGACCGGGGAGCTGTTTTTT
>TRBV10-3|.|13|TRBD1|TRBJ1-2
CAIRPGQGVGYTF
TGTGCCATCAGGCCGGGACAGGGGGTCGGCTACACCTTC
>TRBV29-1|.|14|TRBD1|TRBJ1-2
CSVAGTGANYGYTF
TGCAGCGTGGCAGGGACAGGAGCCAACTATGGCTACACCTTC
>TRBV4-1|.|15|.|TRBJ1-4
CASSQASGVREKLFF
TGCGCCAGCAGCCAAGCATCCGGGGTCAGGGAAAAACTGTTTTTT
>TRBV7-2|.|14|TRBD1|TRBJ1-5
CASTEGRGNQPQHF
TGTGCCAGCACTGAGGGCAGGGGGAATCAGCCCCAGCATTTT
>TRBV6-1|.|11|TRBD1|TRBJ1-2
CATGQGYGYTF
TGTGCCACCGGACAGGGGTATGGCTACACCTTC
>TRBV5-6|once|15|TRBD2|TRBJ2-7
CASTYLAGFAYEQYF
TGTGCCAGCACCTATCTAGCGGGCTTCGCCTACGAGCAGTACTTC
>TRBV27|.|14|TRBD2|TRBJ2-7
CASSLRTSGYEQYF
TGTGCCAGCAGTCTGCGGACTAGCGGGTACGAGCAGTACTTC
>TRBV7-2|.|16|TRBD2|TRBJ2-3
CASSLGAGGPSDTQYF
TGTGCCAGCAGCTTAGGGGCGGGGGGGCCTTCAGATACGCAGTATTTT
>TRBV15|once|16|.|TRBJ2-1
CATSSGPLDRGNEQFF
TGTGCCACCAGCAGTGGACCTTTAGATCGAGGGAATGAGCAGTTCTTC
>TRBV4-3|.|17|.|TRBJ1-1
CASSQDLNSPLVAEAFF
TGCGCCAGCAGCCAAGATCTTAACAGCCCGCTCGTCGCTGAAGCTTTCTTT
>TRBV11-2|once|17|TRBD2|TRBJ2-5
CASSLSALAGGRETQYF
TGTGCCAGCAGCCTATCAGCGTTAGCGGGGGGGCGGGAGACCCAGTACTTC
>TRBV2|many|14|.|TRBJ1-2
CASEGEARSHGYTF
TGTGCCAGCGAGGGAGAGGCGAGAAGTCATGGCTACACCTTC
>TRBV11-2|once|11|.|TRBJ2-5
CASSPDWTQYF
TGTGCCAGCAGTCCGGACTGGACCCAGTACTTC
>TRBV4-1|.|17|TRBD2|TRBJ2-3
CASSGAWVAGGGDTQYF
TGCGCCAGCAGCGGGGCCTGGGTGGCGGGGGGAGGAGATACGCAGTATTTT